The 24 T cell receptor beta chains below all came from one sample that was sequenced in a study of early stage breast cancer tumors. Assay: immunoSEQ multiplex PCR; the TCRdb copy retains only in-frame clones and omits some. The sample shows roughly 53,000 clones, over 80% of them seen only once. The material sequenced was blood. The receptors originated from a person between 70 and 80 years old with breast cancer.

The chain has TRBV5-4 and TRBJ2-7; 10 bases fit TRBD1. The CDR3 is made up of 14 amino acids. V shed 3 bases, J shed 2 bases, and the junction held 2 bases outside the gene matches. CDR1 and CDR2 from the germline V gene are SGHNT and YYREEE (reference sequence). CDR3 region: CASSSGQGAYEQYF. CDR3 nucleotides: TGTGCCAGCAGCTCAGGACAGGGGGCCTACGAGCAGTACTTC.

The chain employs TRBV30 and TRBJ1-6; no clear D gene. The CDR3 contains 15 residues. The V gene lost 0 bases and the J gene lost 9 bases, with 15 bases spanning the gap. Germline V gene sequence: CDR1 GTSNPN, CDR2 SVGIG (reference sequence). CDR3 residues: CAWSVLTGEGSPLHF. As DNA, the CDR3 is TGTGCCTGGAGTGTATTGACCGGGGAGGGTTCACCCCTCCACTTT.

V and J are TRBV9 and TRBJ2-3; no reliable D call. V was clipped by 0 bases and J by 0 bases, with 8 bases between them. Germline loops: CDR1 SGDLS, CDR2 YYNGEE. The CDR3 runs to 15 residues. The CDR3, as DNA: TGTGCCAGCAGCGTAGCTACGAGTAGCACAGATACGCAGTATTTT. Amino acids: CASSVATSSTDTQYF.

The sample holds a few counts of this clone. The CDR3 sequence: CASSYNTNTGELFF. The CDR3 nucleotides read TGTGCCAGCAGTTATAACACGAACACCGGGGAGCTGTTTTTT. The chain employs TRBV6-4 and TRBJ2-2; D is unclear. The CDR3 length is 14 residues. From germline, CDR1 is MRHNA and CDR2 SNTAGT. The germline V and J ends were trimmed by 5 bases and 0 bases, with 7 bases remaining between them.

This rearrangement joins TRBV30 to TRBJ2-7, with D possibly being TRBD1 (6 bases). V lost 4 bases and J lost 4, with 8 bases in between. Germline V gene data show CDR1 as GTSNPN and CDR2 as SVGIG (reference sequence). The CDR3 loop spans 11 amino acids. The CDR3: CAWKDSYEQYF. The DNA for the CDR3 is TGTGCCTGGAAGGACAGTTACGAGCAGTACTTC.

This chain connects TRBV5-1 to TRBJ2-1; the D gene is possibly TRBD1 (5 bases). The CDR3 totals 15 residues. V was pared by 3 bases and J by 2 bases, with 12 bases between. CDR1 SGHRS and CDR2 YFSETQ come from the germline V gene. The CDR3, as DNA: TGCGCCAGCAGCTCTGGGGCAGTAACCTACAATGAGCAGTTCTTC. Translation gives CASSSGAVTYNEQFF.

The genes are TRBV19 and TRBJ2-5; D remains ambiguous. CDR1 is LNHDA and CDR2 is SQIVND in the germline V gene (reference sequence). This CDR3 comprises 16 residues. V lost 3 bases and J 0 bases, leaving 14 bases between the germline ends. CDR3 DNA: TGTGCCAGTAGTATTTCAACAGCATCGTACCAAGAGACCCAGTACTTC. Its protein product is CASSISTASYQETQYF. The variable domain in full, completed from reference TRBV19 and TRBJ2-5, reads DGGITQSPKYLFRKEGQNVTLSCEQNLNHDAMYWYRQDPGQGLRLIYYSQIVNDFQKGDIAEGYSVSREKKESFPLTVTSAQKNPTAFYLCASSISTASYQETQYFGPGTRLLVL.

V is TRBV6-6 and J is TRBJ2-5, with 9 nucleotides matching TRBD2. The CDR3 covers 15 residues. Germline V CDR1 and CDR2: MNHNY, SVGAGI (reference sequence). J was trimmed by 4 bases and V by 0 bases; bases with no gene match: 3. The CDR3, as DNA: TGTGCCAGCAGTTACTCGCGGACTAGCGTAGAGACCCAGTACTTC. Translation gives CASSYSRTSVETQYF.

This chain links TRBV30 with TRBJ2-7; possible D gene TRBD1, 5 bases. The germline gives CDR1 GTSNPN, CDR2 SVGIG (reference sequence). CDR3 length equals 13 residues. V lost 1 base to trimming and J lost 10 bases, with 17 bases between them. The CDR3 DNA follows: TGTGCCTGGAGTGAATTGGGGCTAGGGGAACAGTACTTC. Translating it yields CAWSELGLGEQYF.

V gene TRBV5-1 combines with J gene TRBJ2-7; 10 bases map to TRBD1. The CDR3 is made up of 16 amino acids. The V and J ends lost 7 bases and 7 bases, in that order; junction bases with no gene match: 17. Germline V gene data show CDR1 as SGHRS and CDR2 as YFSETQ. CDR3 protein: CASWPLSGQGRSEQYF. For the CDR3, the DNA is TGCGCCAGCTGGCCCCTATCGGGACAGGGGAGATCTGAGCAGTACTTC.

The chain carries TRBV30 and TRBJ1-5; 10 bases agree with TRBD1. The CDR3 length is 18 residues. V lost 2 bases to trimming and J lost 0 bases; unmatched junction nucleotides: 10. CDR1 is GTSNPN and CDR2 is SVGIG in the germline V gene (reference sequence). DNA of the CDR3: TGTGCCTGGAGTTGGGGGACAGGGGCCTTCTATAGCAATCAGCCCCAGCATTTT. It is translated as CAWSWGTGAFYSNQPQHF. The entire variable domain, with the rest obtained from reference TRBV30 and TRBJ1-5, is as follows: SQTIHQWPATLVQPVGSPLSLECTVEGTSNPNLYWYRQAAGRGLQLLFYSVGIGQISSEVPQNLSASRPQDRQFILSSKKLLLSDSGFYLCAWSWGTGAFYSNQPQHFGDGTRLSIL.

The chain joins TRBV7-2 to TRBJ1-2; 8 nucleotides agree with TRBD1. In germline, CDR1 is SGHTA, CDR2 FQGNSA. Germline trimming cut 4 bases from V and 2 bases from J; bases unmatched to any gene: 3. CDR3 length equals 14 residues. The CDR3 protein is CASSWDRRNYGYTF. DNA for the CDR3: TGTGCCAGCAGCTGGGACAGGCGGAACTATGGCTACACCTTC.

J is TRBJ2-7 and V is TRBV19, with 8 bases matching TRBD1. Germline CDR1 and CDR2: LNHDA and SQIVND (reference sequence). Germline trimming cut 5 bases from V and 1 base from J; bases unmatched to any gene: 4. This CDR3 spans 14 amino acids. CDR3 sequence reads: CASSPRQGSYEQYF. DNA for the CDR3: TGTGCCAGTAGTCCCAGACAGGGGTCCTACGAGCAGTACTTC.

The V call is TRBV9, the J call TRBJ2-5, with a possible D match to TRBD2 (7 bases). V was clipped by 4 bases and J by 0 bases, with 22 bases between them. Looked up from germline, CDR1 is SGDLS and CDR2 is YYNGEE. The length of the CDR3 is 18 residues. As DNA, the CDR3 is TGTGCCAGCAGCAGACGTGGGGGGGCGCGGGGGAACCAAGAGACCCAGTACTTC. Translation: CASSRRGGARGNQETQYF.

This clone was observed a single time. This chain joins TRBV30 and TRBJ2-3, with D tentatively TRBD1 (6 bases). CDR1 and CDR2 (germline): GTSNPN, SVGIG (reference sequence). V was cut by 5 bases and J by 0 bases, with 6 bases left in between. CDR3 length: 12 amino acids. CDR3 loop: CAWQGSTDTQYF. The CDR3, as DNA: TGTGCCTGGCAGGGGAGCACAGATACGCAGTATTTT. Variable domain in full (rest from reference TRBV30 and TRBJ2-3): SQTIHQWPATLVQPVGSPLSLECTVEGTSNPNLYWYRQAAGRGLQLLFYSVGIGQISSEVPQNLSASRPQDRQFILSSKKLLLSDSGFYLCAWQGSTDTQYFGPGTRLTVL.

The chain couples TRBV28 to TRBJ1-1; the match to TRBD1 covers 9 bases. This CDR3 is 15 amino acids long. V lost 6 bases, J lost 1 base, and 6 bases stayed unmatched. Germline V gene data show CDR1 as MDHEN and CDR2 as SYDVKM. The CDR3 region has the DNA TGTGCCAGCAGCCGAGGGACAGGGACGAACACTGAAGCTTTCTTT. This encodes CASSRGTGTNTEAFF. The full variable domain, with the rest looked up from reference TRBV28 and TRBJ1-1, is DVKVTQSSRYLVKRTGEKVFLECVQDMDHENMFWYRQDPGLGLRLIYFSYDVKMKEKGDIPEGYSVSREKKERFSLILESASTNQTSMYLCASSRGTGTNTEAFFGQGTRLTVV.

The CDR3 DNA sequence: TGTGCCAGCACTAGCGGGAGGCAAGTCGGTCAAGAGACCCAGTACTTC. Translation gives CASTSGRQVGQETQYF. This chain connects TRBV9 to TRBJ2-5, with 11 bases lining up with TRBD2. Germline V gene data show CDR1 as SGDLS and CDR2 as YYNGEE. J lost 2 bases, V lost 6 bases, and 9 bases had no gene match. The CDR3 consists of 16 residues. Supplemented by reference TRBV9 and TRBJ2-5, the full variable domain reads DSGVTQTPKHLITATGQRVTLRCSPRSGDLSVYWYQQSLDQGLQFLIQYYNGEERAKGNILERFSAQQFPDLHSELNLSSLELGDSALYFCASTSGRQVGQETQYFGPGTRLLVL.

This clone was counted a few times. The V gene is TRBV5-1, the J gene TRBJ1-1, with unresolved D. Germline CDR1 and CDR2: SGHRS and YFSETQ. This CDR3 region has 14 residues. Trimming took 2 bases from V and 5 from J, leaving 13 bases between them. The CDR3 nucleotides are TGCGCCAGCAGCTTTGGAGGCCCGGAGACTGAAGCTTTCTTT. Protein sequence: CASSFGGPETEAFF.

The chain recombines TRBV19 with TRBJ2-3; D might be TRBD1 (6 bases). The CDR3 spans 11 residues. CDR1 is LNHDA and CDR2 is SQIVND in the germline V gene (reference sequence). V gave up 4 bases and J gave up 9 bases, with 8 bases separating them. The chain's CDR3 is CASSTGETQYF. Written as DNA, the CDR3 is TGTGCCAGTAGTACAGGGGAAACGCAGTATTTT.

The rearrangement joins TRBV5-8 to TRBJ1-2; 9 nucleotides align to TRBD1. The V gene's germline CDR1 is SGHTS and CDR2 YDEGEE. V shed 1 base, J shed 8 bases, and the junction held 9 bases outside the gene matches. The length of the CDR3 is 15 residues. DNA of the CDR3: TGTGCCAGCAGCTTGCCCCCCGGACAGGGGAGAGGCTACACCTTC. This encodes CASSLPPGQGRGYTF.

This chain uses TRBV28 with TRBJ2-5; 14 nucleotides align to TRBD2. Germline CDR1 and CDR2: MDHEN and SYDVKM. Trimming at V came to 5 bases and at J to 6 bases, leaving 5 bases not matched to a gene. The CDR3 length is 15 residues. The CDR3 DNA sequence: TGTGCCAGCAGTGGACTAGCGGGAGGCGGGAAGACCCAGTACTTC. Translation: CASSGLAGGGKTQYF. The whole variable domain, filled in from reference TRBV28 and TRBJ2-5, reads DVKVTQSSRYLVKRTGEKVFLECVQDMDHENMFWYRQDPGLGLRLIYFSYDVKMKEKGDIPEGYSVSREKKERFSLILESASTNQTSMYLCASSGLAGGGKTQYFGPGTRLLVL.

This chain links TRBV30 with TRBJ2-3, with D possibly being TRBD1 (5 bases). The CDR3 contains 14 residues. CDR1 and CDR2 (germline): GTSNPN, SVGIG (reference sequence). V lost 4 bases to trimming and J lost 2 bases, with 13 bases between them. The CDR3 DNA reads TGTGCCTGGACCCCCCCGACAGCCACAGATACGCAGTATTTT. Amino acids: CAWTPPTATDTQYF.

The CDR3 DNA reads TGTGCCTGGACCCAACAGGGGGCGGTGGGCTACACCTTC. It codes for CAWTQQGAVGYTF. This chain connects TRBV30 to TRBJ1-2; 9 positions agree with TRBD1. Germline trimming cut 4 bases from V and 8 bases from J; bases unmatched to any gene: 8. There are 13 residues in the CDR3. CDR1 and CDR2 (germline): GTSNPN, SVGIG (reference sequence).

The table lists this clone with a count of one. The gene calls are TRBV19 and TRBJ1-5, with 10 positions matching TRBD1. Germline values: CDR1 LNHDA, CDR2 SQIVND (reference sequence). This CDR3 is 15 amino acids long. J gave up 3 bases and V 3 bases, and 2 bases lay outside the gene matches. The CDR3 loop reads CASSMGQGINQPQHF. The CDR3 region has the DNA TGTGCCAGTAGTATGGGACAGGGGATCAATCAGCCCCAGCATTTT.